One sample yielded the 14 T cell receptor beta chains listed below, sequenced in a study of T cell repertoires in cytomegalovirus infection. TCRdb re-derived calls from the reads in MiXCR, one entry per CDR3 protein. The sample lists 500,000 or so distinct CDR3 sequences, 15% to 20% occurring once. Sequenced: CD8+ T cells from PBMCs. The receptors here all came from a human donor in good health (CMV status not recorded). Some clones in this sample may be carry-over from other donors' samples.

The chain is built from TRBV4-1 and TRBJ1-5; TRBD1 might be the D (5 bases). Germline V gives CDR1 MGHRA, CDR2 YSYEKL. The CDR3 is 16 residues long. The V end lost 0 bases, the J end lost 3 bases, and 12 bases lay between the germline ends. The CDR3 DNA reads TGCGCCAGCAGCCAAGATCGGGCAGGGACCAATCAGCCCCAGCATTTT. It codes for CASSQDRAGTNQPQHF.

The chain couples TRBV29-1 to TRBJ2-7; D uncertain. V dropped 4 bases and J dropped 7 bases, with 17 bases sitting between them. The CDR3 contains 13 residues. CDR1 and CDR2 from the germline V gene are SQVTM and ANQGSEA. DNA of the CDR3: TGCAGCGTTGGGTTGGGTTCCAACTCTGAGCAGTACTTC. Translated: CSVGLGSNSEQYF.

This sequence joins TRBV7-8 and TRBJ2-1, with 7 bases matching TRBD1. J lost 3 bases, V lost 0 bases, and 5 bases had no gene match. Germline lookup yields CDR1 SGHVS and CDR2 FQNEAQ. There are 16 residues in the CDR3. The CDR3 region has the DNA TGTGCCAGCAGCTTAGCCCTCGACAGGGACTACAATGAGCAGTTCTTC. Translated, it gives CASSLALDRDYNEQFF. Supplemented by reference TRBV7-8 and TRBJ2-1, the full variable domain reads GAGVSQSPRYKVAKRGQDVALRCDPISGHVSLFWYQQALGQGPEFLTYFQNEAQLDKSGLPSDRFFAERPEGSVSTLKIQRTQQEDSAVYLCASSLALDRDYNEQFFGPGTRLTVL.

This clonotype was detected only a few times. The genes are TRBV4-1 and TRBJ2-5; TRBD2 matches 9 bases. Germline CDR1 MGHRA, CDR2 YSYEKL. The CDR3 has 15 amino acids. V shed 3 bases and J 5 bases; nucleotides not matched to a gene: 7. The CDR3: CASSQPLAGEETQYF. In nucleotides, the CDR3 is TGCGCCAGCAGCCAGCCCTTAGCGGGGGAGGAGACCCAGTACTTC.

In its sample, this clonotype was seen many times. The chain uses TRBV19 and TRBJ1-1; D remains ambiguous. The CDR3 runs 15 residues. V was clipped by 5 bases and J by 3 bases, with 16 bases between them. The germline gives CDR1 LNHDA, CDR2 SQIVND (reference sequence). This chain's CDR3 is CASSSRVNRDTEAFF. The CDR3 DNA reads as TGTGCCAGTAGTTCTAGGGTGAATCGGGACACTGAAGCTTTCTTT.

On this clonotype: One junction end disagrees with the germline gene, perhaps due to a read error. This chain uses TRBV11-2 with TRBJ2-7, with a possible D match to TRBD1 (7 bases). This CDR3 contains 16 residues. From germline, CDR1 is SGHAT and CDR2 FQNNGV. The CDR3 here is CASSFAGQPGSYKQYF. DNA for the CDR3: TGTGCCAGCAGCTTCGCGGGACAGCCCGGATCCTACAAGCAGTACTTC.

The CDR3 protein is CSARDLEDTEPQHF. The DNA for the CDR3 is TGCAGTGCTAGAGATCTGGAGGACACCGAGCCCCAGCATTTT. The gene calls are TRBV20-1 and TRBJ1-5; D possibly corresponds to TRBD1 (5 bases). CDR3 size: 14 residues. Between the trimmed V and J ends, which lost 0 bases and 8 bases, there was a span of 14 bases. The germline gives CDR1 DFQATT, CDR2 SNEGSKA (reference sequence).

This clonotype was observed at least ten times. This chain joins TRBV27 and TRBJ2-7, with 13 bases matching TRBD2. Trimming cost V 2 bases and J 5 bases; bases outside gene matches: 21. CDR1 and CDR2 from the germline V gene are MNHEY and SMNVEV (reference sequence). CDR3 size: 21 residues. The CDR3 sequence is CASSLVDPGTSGVKGRNEQYF. The CDR3, as DNA: TGTGCCAGCAGTTTAGTAGATCCCGGGACTAGCGGGGTCAAAGGGAGGAACGAGCAGTACTTC.

This clonotype has a count of ten or more. This rearrangement joins TRBV19 to TRBJ1-5; TRBD1 might be the D (5 bases). V shed 8 bases and J shed 11 bases, with 16 bases lying between them. Germline CDR1 and CDR2: LNHDA and SQIVND (reference sequence). The CDR3 covers 12 residues. Written as DNA, the CDR3 is TGTGCCAGTGGTGACAGTTTTTGGGCCCAGCATTTT. Translating it yields CASGDSFWAQHF.

This clonotype showed up just a few times. The chain recombines TRBV7-9 with TRBJ2-1; 10 nucleotides line up with TRBD2. There are 16 residues in the CDR3. The germline V gene has CDR1 SEHNR and CDR2 FQNEAQ (reference sequence). V gave up 5 bases and J gave up 4 bases; unmatched junction bases: 8. CDR3 DNA: TGTGCCAGCAGCCTAAGCGGGAGGGCTGGGTACAATGAGCAGTTCTTC. Its protein is CASSLSGRAGYNEQFF.

This clonotype has ten or more counts. The chain employs TRBV6-1 and TRBJ1-1, with unresolved D. Germline assignment: CDR1 MNHNS and CDR2 SASEGT. The CDR3 spans 13 residues. V lost 1 base to trimming and J lost 2 bases, with 5 bases between them. The CDR3 bases are TGTGCCAGCAGTGAAGGGGTTAACACTGAAGCTTTCTTT. Translating it yields CASSEGVNTEAFF.

The table lists this clonotype with a few counts. The chain links TRBV10-3 to TRBJ1-4, with D tentatively TRBD1 (6 bases). Trimming left V 2 bases short and J 4 bases short, with 11 bases between. The CDR3 totals 15 residues. Germline V gene lookup returns CDR1 ENHRY and CDR2 SYGVKD. CDR3 amino acids: CAISEGGALNEKLFF. The DNA for the CDR3 is TGTGCCATCAGTGAGGGGGGGGCGCTTAATGAAAAACTGTTTTTT.

This clonotype was seen ten or more times. The chain is built from TRBV7-9 and TRBJ2-1, with D perhaps matching TRBD2 (6 bases). Germline CDR1 and CDR2: SEHNR and FQNEAQ (reference sequence). CDR3 length: 17 amino acids. V was pared by 4 bases and J by 7 bases, with 23 bases between. The CDR3 loop is CASSSSLVADLFNEQFF. CDR3 DNA: TGTGCCAGCAGCTCAAGCTTGGTAGCGGACCTGTTTAATGAGCAGTTCTTC. Full variable domain (outside the CDR3, taken from reference TRBV7-9 and TRBJ2-1): DTGVSQNPRHKITKRGQNVTFRCDPISEHNRLYWYRQTLGQGPEFLTYFQNEAQLEKSRLLSDRFSAERPKGSFSTLEIQRTEQGDSAMYLCASSSSLVADLFNEQFFGPGTRLTVL.

The CDR3 loop is CASSALAGVNNEQFF. The CDR3 bases are TGTGCCAGCAGCGCCCTAGCGGGGGTAAACAATGAGCAGTTCTTC. V usage is TRBV9 and J usage is TRBJ2-1, with 10 positions matching TRBD2. Germline trimming cut 3 bases from V and 5 bases from J; bases unmatched to any gene: 5. The CDR3 length is 15 residues. CDR1 is SGDLS, CDR2 YYNGEE, per germline.